Presented here are 10 T cell receptor beta chains from one specimen sequenced in a study of response to subunit inactivated influenza vaccine. From the RT-PCR reads, TCRdb called clonotypes with MiXCR, one entry per CDR3 protein. The repertoire holds about 700,000 distinct CDR3 sequences, around 13% seen once, with around 6.5% in the top ten. The sample here was PBMCs from blood, taken about 14 days before vaccination. The receptors derive from a man between 45 and 60 years old who received an inactivated influenza vaccine.

Only a few counts were recorded for this clonotype. The chain links TRBV5-1 to TRBJ2-5; maybe TRBD2 (6 bases). The CDR3 runs to 15 residues. Germline CDR1 reads SGHRS; CDR2 reads YFSETQ. With 4 bases removed from V and 5 bases from J, the gap between germline ends came to 18 bases. The CDR3 loop reads CASSGGTPSRETQYF. For the CDR3, the DNA is TGCGCCAGCAGCGGCGGGACCCCCTCAAGGGAGACCCAGTACTTC.

The CDR3 is CASSQVGEGPQHF. The CDR3 coding sequence is TGTGCCAGCAGCCAAGTGGGGGAGGGGCCCCAGCATTTT. The genes are TRBV4-2 and TRBJ1-5; possible D gene TRBD1, 5 bases. The CDR3 spans 13 residues. From germline, CDR1 is LGHNA and CDR2 YNFKEQ. The V and J ends lost 1 base and 9 bases respectively, with 10 bases between them.

This clonotype showed up many times. J is TRBJ2-7 and V is TRBV29-1, with unresolved D. The CDR3 totals 15 residues. Germline V gives CDR1 SQVTM, CDR2 ANQGSEA. V lost 0 bases and J lost 3, with 15 bases in between. The CDR3 DNA follows: TGCAGCGTTGAAGATCGATCCCAAGCGCGCTACGAGCAGTACTTC. Encoded protein: CSVEDRSQARYEQYF.

This clonotype was detected a few times. The J gene is TRBJ2-4, the V gene TRBV4-2; 7 bases line up with TRBD2. The junction had 11 bases not matched to a gene; V was cut back by 0 bases and J by 9 bases. CDR1 is LGHNA and CDR2 is YNFKEQ in the germline V gene. The CDR3 sequence is 16 residues long. The CDR3 DNA reads as TGTGCCAGCAGCCAAGATTCCGGCGGGAGTTTGGGCATTCAGTACTTC. Its translation is CASSQDSGGSLGIQYF.

The chain couples TRBV12-3 or TRBV12-4 to TRBJ2-3, with 10 positions matching TRBD2. There are 15 residues in the CDR3. The ends lost 6 bases at V and 5 bases at J; junction bases unmatched: 8. The CDR3 region has the DNA TGTGCCAGCAGGCCAGCGGGGGGGCGGAGAGATACGCAGTATTTT. Translated, it gives CASRPAGGRRDTQYF.

The J gene is TRBJ1-1, the V gene TRBV4-3, with D possibly matching TRBD1 (5 bases). V was trimmed by 4 bases and J by 3 bases, leaving 12 bases between them. The CDR3 is 14 residues long. Germline lookup yields CDR1 LGHNA and CDR2 YSLEER. CDR3 nucleotides: TGCGCCAGCAGCCGGGGACGCAGGTACACTGAAGCTTTCTTT. Translating gives CASSRGRRYTEAFF.

This chain connects TRBV20-1 to TRBJ2-2; D is possibly TRBD1 (5 bases). The CDR3 loop spans 15 amino acids. The V end was cut by 0 bases, the J end by 5 bases, with 13 bases between. Germline V CDR1 and CDR2: DFQATT, SNEGSKA (reference sequence). The CDR3 DNA follows: TGCAGTGCTAGAGAGGCAGGGAAGAGGACCGGGGAGCTGTTTTTT. Amino acid sequence: CSAREAGKRTGELFF.

Here the CDR3 DNA reads TGTGCCAGCAGTGAAATGAGGGATCCCCTGAATTTGAATACGCAGTATTTT. It yields the protein CASSEMRDPLNLNTQYF. V is TRBV6-1 and J is TRBJ2-3, with TRBD2 as a possible D gene (5 bases). The V gene's germline CDR1 is MNHNS and CDR2 SASEGT. This CDR3 is 17 amino acids long. V was pared by 2 bases and J by 7 bases, with 22 bases between.

The sample holds a few counts of this clonotype. The rearrangement joins TRBV29-1 to TRBJ2-5, with 15 bases aligning to TRBD2. Germline loops: CDR1 SQVTM, CDR2 ANQGSEA. V was pared by 7 bases and J by 4 bases, with 7 bases of the junction left unmatched. The CDR3 has 15 amino acids. Here the CDR3 reads CSAGLAGGPRETQYF. The CDR3, as DNA: TGCAGCGCTGGACTAGCGGGAGGGCCTCGAGAGACCCAGTACTTC.

This clonotype has a handful of counts. The chain combines TRBV5-8 with TRBJ1-5, with D possibly being TRBD1 (6 bases). Trimming left V 7 bases short and J 1 base short, with 15 bases between. The CDR3 consists of 15 residues. Germline CDR1 reads SGHTS; CDR2 reads YDEGEE. The CDR3 sequence is CASPMRGSSNQPQHF. As DNA, the CDR3 is TGTGCCAGCCCCATGAGGGGGAGCAGCAATCAGCCCCAGCATTTT.